The rows below give T cell receptor beta chains drawn from one sample of a study of Graves' ophthalmopathy and Graves' hyperthyroidism. TCRdb independently ran MiXCR on the multiplex PCR reads; one entry per CDR3 protein. The sample includes a few hundred thousand distinct CDR3 sequences, under 45% of them seen just once. Sequencing used peripheral blood or thyroid tissue (not recorded which). The source of these receptors is an adult man with Graves' hyperthyroidism. Each CDR3 is given with its conserved first and last residue. D genes are given only for firm matches. For some rows the clone size is stated as once, few or many, or as a class when expanded; others skip it.

J gene	clone size	D gene	V gene	CDR3 protein	CDR3 DNA
TRBJ1-2	few	.	TRBV7-2	CASSLSFGTDGYTF	TGTGCCAGCAGCTTAAGTTTCGGGACGGACGGCTACACCTTC
TRBJ2-5	.	TRBD2	TRBV20-1	CSASPTSGRSSETQYF	TGCAGTGCTAGCCCGACTAGCGGGAGGTCATCAGAGACCCAGTACTTC
TRBJ2-1	.	TRBD2	TRBV7-9	CASSLLAGGHYNEQFF	TGTGCCAGCAGCCTACTAGCGGGGGGGCACTACAATGAGCAGTTCTTC
TRBJ2-2	many	TRBD2	TRBV6-5	CASSYFSGTRELFF	TGTGCCAGCAGTTACTTCAGCGGGACGAGGGAGCTGTTTTTT
TRBJ1-1	many	.	TRBV20-1	CSARDLYTGTTEAFF	TGCAGTGCTAGAGACCTTTACACAGGGACCACTGAAGCTTTCTTT
TRBJ2-5	many	TRBD1	TRBV12-3/TRBV12-4	CASRRRDSNQETQYF	TGTGCCAGCAGGCGAAGGGACAGCAACCAAGAGACCCAGTACTTC
TRBJ2-5	many	.	TRBV10-3	CAISDGQKETQYF	TGTGCCATCAGTGACGGGCAGAAAGAGACCCAGTACTTC
TRBJ1-1	.	.	TRBV10-3	CAISESTIRGTEAFF	TGTGCCATCAGTGAGTCGACAATCCGGGGCACTGAAGCTTTCTTT
TRBJ1-1	many	.	TRBV29-1	CSVMTPEAFF	TGCAGCGTTATGACTCCTGAAGCTTTCTTT
TRBJ1-6	.	TRBD1	TRBV6-5	CASSSKTGAATYNSPLHF	TGTGCCAGCAGCTCCAAGACAGGGGCGGCCACTTATAATTCACCCCTCCACTTT
TRBJ2-5	many	TRBD1	TRBV7-6	CASSLGRGGSIETQYF	TGTGCCAGCAGCTTAGGTCGAGGGGGCTCCATTGAGACCCAGTACTTC
TRBJ2-7	many	TRBD1	TRBV7-8	CASSSRDRVDEQYF	TGTGCCAGCAGCTCCCGGGACAGGGTTGACGAGCAGTACTTC
TRBJ1-2	many	.	TRBV4-2	CASSQDRGGSGYGYTF	TGTGCCAGCAGCCAAGATCGGGGGGGCTCAGGCTATGGCTACACCTTC
TRBJ2-5	many	TRBD2	TRBV6-5	CASSYPTSGRETQYF	TGTGCCAGCAGTTACCCTACTAGCGGGAGGGAGACCCAGTACTTC
TRBJ2-1	once	.	TRBV5-4	CASSSDRRTYNEQFF	TGTGCCAGCAGCTCCGACAGGCGAACCTACAATGAGCAGTTCTTC
TRBJ2-7	many	TRBD2	TRBV7-2	CASSLPGTSLDYEQYF	TGTGCCAGCAGCCTCCCGGGGACTAGCTTGGACTACGAGCAGTACTTC
TRBJ1-1	many	.	TRBV5-1	CASSLRLEGRNTEAFF	TGCGCCAGCAGCTTAAGGCTGGAGGGTAGGAACACTGAAGCTTTCTTT
TRBJ1-5	.	TRBD1	TRBV28	CASSEMTGRGQPQHF	TGTGCCAGCAGCGAAATGACAGGGAGGGGTCAGCCCCAGCATTTT
TRBJ2-5	many	.	TRBV29-1	CSVKQETQYF	TGCAGCGTAAAACAAGAGACCCAGTACTTC
TRBJ2-5	.	.	TRBV30	CAWRRQEEIQYF	TGTGCCTGGAGAAGGCAAGAAGAGATCCAGTACTTC
TRBJ2-7	many	.	TRBV3-1	CASSQDPTSYEQYF	TGTGCCAGCAGCCAAGATCCGACGTCCTACGAGCAGTACTTC
TRBJ2-2	many	TRBD2	TRBV11-2	CAAGRGLDSGELFF	TGTGCCGCGGGGAGGGGACTTGACTCCGGGGAGCTGTTTTTT
TRBJ2-7	.	TRBD1	TRBV12-3/TRBV12-4	CASSLGDRGFSYEQYF	TGTGCCAGCAGTTTAGGCGACAGGGGGTTTTCCTACGAGCAGTACTTC
TRBJ1-2	few	TRBD1	TRBV12-3/TRBV12-4	CASSWTGQGYTF	TGTGCCAGCAGCTGGACAGGGCAGGGCTACACCTTC
TRBJ2-7	many	.	TRBV2	CASSPGVTYEQYF	TGTGCCAGCAGTCCAGGGGTCACCTACGAGCAGTACTTC
TRBJ1-6	few	.	TRBV18	CASSLGPPNSPLHF	TGTGCCAGCTCCCTTGGACCGCCCAATTCACCCCTCCACTTT
TRBJ1-2	.	TRBD1	TRBV11-2	CASSFNKGQGADGYTF	TGTGCCAGCAGCTTCAATAAGGGACAGGGGGCTGATGGCTACACCTTC
TRBJ1-2	.	TRBD1	TRBV20-1	CSAGQGRIGYTF	TGCAGTGCTGGACAGGGTCGGATAGGCTACACCTTC
TRBJ1-2	.	TRBD1	TRBV29-1	CSVGQGHGYTF	TGCAGCGTTGGACAGGGCCATGGATACACCTTC
TRBJ2-2	once	.	TRBV6-1	CASKLQQSTGKLFF	TGTGCCAGTAAGTTACAGCAATCCACCGGGAAGCTGTTTTTT
TRBJ2-7	.	.	TRBV24-1	CATSDPRDTYYEQYF	TGTGCCACCAGTGACCCGCGGGACACATACTACGAGCAGTACTTC
TRBJ1-2	once	TRBD1	TRBV6-1	CASFRTGANYGYTF	TGTGCCAGCTTCAGGACAGGAGCTAACTATGGCTACACCTTC
TRBJ2-7	few	.	TRBV28	CASSPGTSSGEQYF	TGTGCCAGCAGTCCCGGGACATCGTCAGGCGAGCAGTACTTC
TRBJ2-7	few	TRBD2	TRBV2	CASSRSGGDWTFEQYF	TGTGCCAGCAGTAGAAGCGGGGGGGATTGGACGTTCGAGCAGTACTTC
TRBJ2-5	.	.	TRBV15	CATSRVSGETQYF	TGTGCCACCAGCCGAGTCTCGGGGGAGACCCAGTACTTC
TRBJ2-7	many	.	TRBV24-1	CATSDSGHEQYF	TGTGCCACCAGTGATTCGGGACACGAGCAGTACTTC
TRBJ2-5	many	TRBD1	TRBV12-3/TRBV12-4	CASSPPQGATETQYF	TGTGCCAGCAGCCCTCCACAGGGGGCTACGGAGACCCAGTACTTC
TRBJ1-4	many	.	TRBV29-1	CSVAPGVGEKLFF	TGCAGCGTCGCCCCAGGTGTAGGCGAAAAACTGTTTTTT
TRBJ1-2	many	.	TRBV10-3	CAISDFDSHYGYTF	TGTGCCATCAGTGACTTCGACAGTCACTATGGCTACACCTTC
TRBJ1-2	many	TRBD1	TRBV10-3	CAIKLDRGPYGYTF	TGTGCCATCAAACTGGACAGGGGGCCGTATGGCTACACCTTC
TRBJ2-3	.	.	TRBV9	CASSVAQGKDTQYF	TGTGCCAGCAGCGTAGCCCAGGGGAAAGATACGCAGTATTTT
TRBJ1-4	many	.	TRBV7-6	CASSLASQNEKLFF	TGTGCCAGCAGCTTAGCGTCGCAGAATGAAAAACTGTTTTTT
TRBJ1-5	.	.	TRBV2	CASSSDGSGTQHF	TGTGCCAGCAGTTCGGACGGCTCCGGGACCCAGCATTTT
TRBJ2-5	.	.	TRBV2	CASSAGHGETQYF	TGTGCCAGCAGTGCGGGACACGGAGAGACCCAGTACTTC
TRBJ2-7	many	.	TRBV7-8	CASSLRGESEQYF	TGTGCCAGCAGTCTACGGGGTGAGAGCGAGCAGTACTTC
TRBJ2-2	.	.	TRBV6-5	CASIKQGNTGELFF	TGTGCCAGCATCAAACAGGGGAACACCGGGGAGCTGTTTTTT
TRBJ2-7	many	TRBD2	TRBV29-1	CSVEVLTSGAFYEQYF	TGCAGCGTTGAAGTACTGACTAGCGGTGCATTCTACGAGCAGTACTTC